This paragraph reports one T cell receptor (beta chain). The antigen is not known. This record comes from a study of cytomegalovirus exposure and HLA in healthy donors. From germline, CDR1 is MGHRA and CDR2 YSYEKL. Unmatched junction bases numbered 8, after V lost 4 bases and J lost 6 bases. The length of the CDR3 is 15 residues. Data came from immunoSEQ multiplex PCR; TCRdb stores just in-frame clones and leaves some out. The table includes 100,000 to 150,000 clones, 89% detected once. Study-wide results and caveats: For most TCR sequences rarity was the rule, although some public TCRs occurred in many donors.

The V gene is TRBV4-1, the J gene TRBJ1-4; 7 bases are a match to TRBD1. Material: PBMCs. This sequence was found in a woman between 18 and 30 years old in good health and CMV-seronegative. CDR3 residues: CASSRDSLNDEKLFF. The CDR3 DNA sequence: TGCGCCAGCAGCCGGGACAGCTTGAATGATGAAAAACTGTTTTTT.